The source of this T cell receptor beta chain is a study of glioma-infiltrating T cells. The iRepertoire nested amplicon-rescue multiplex PCR amplified TCR alpha and beta CDR3s from RNA. For one-step reverse transcription and amplification, roughly 95-400 ng of tissue mRNA or PBMC total RNA was used. TCRdb reprocessed the multiplex PCR reads via MiXCR and lists one record per CDR3 protein. The sample holds 150,000 to 200,000 distinct CDR3 sequences; under 55% are singletons and the top ten take around 4.9%. The germline V gene has CDR1 MNHNS and CDR2 SASEGT. The CDR3 is 15 residues long. Concerning this clonotype itself: What it binds is unknown. A much larger clone differs from this one at a single base, so this may be a read error.

Whole-study findings and limits: Above-expected tissue-blood divergence occurred in all gliomas, most in low-grade ones. CDR3 overlap between tissue and blood was very small.

This sequence was found in a human donor with low-grade glioma or glioblastoma, undergoing nonglioma brain surgery, or in good health (not recorded which). The specimen sequenced was glioma tissue, nonneoplastic brain tissue, or PBMCs (not recorded which). The chain recombines TRBV6-1 with TRBJ2-1; 9 nucleotides line up with TRBD2. As DNA, the CDR3 is TGTGCCACCCAGAAGGCGGGAGGGTTCACGGAGACCAAGTACTTC. Residues: CATQKAGGFTETKYF.